This T cell receptor beta chain was obtained from a study of CD8 T cells in ankylosing spondylitis (TCRdb year 2017). Context from the whole study: T cell receptor beta repertoires were profiled in healthy donors and ankylosing spondylitis patients so that disease-linked TCR variants could be found. The whole study cohort included 108 healthy donors and 25 or so ankylosing spondylitis patients. Peripheral blood was sampled, and synovial fluid was additionally collected from ankylosing spondylitis patients. Here is what the overall study found, with its caveats: Some motif variants had previously been reported in the synovial fluid and blood of reactive arthritis patients, which suggests shared mechanisms of disease initiation. Blood from ankylosing spondylitis patients appeared to be characterized by a TCR beta motif made up of about 8 highly homologous amino acid variants. The disease-linked clones had a CD8+ phenotype and were found at relatively low frequencies in peripheral blood. The disease-linked clones were reported as significantly enriched in matched synovial fluid samples from ankylosing spondylitis patients.

Details on this clonotype: The antigen this receptor binds is unknown. Within one base of it there is no much larger clone, and no base qualities were kept.

TCRdb lists the instrument as Illumina HiSeq 2500. Quantitative 5'-RACE with molecular barcodes was used to prepare TCR beta libraries. In the source study's methods: Disease-linked TCR variants were identified with a new computational method built on a probabilistic model of VDJ rearrangement. The public reads were reanalyzed by TCRdb: fastp trimming at Q25, MiXCR alignment, in-frame beta chains only. Identical CDR3 protein sequences are pooled into one entry, listed with their most common genes and DNA. The V and J calls follow TCRdb's processing rather than the paper's. Counted in this sample were 230,000 or so distinct CDR3 sequences; more than 20% of them appeared once. 0.5% to 0.75% of the sample is held by the ten biggest clonotypes. Trimming takes 4 bases from V and 0 bases from J, and the germline ends sit 19 bases apart. The CDR3 covers 17 residues, taking in both the cysteine and the phenylalanine. The retained sequence is limited to the CDR3, 51 bases, with the frame set at the first base. CDR1 and CDR2 are drawn from the germline V gene (reference sequence): DFQATT, SNEGSKA.

Sequencing input: blood, either unsorted or a sorted T cell fraction (not recorded which). This receptor chain uses TRBV20-1 and TRBJ1-5, with no reliable assignment of the D segment. The TCR originated in a male donor with ankylosing spondylitis or in good health (not recorded which). The bases read TGCAGTGCTATCTCTGCGCGGAGGAGAAATAGCAATCAGCCCCAGCATTTT. It is translated as CSAISARRRNSNQPQHF.